This record concerns one TCR beta chain sequence. Its cognate antigen is unknown. The data were obtained in a study of radiotherapy plus CTLA-4 blockade in lung cancer. This table comes from immunoSEQ multiplex PCR, and its TCRdb copy is limited to in-frame clones, with some not included. The sample lists approximately 81,000 clones, about four fifths occurring once. Overall study results and limits: Some TCR clones had been derived from tumors. These clones expanded in peripheral blood after radiotherapy plus ipilimumab. Strongest reported response predictors: early blood clone changes and post-radiation interferon-beta.

Germline V gene sequence: CDR1 LGHNA, CDR2 YNFKEQ. The CDR3 is made up of 21 amino acids. V was clipped by 0 bases and J by 0 bases; unmatched bases: 14. CTLA-4 blockade using ipilimumab, together with focal radiation, was received by patients with chemo-refractory metastatic non-small-cell lung cancer. Source: peripheral blood, taken from a patient treated with radiotherapy plus ipilimumab. The chain links TRBV4-2 to TRBJ2-7; 13 nucleotides align to TRBD2. This TCR was recovered from a human donor with non-small cell lung cancer who had a partial response to radiotherapy plus ipilimumab. Some clones in this sample may be carry-over from other donors' samples. CDR3: CASSQDGASGTSGISSYEQYF. The CDR3, as DNA: TGTGCCAGCAGCCAAGATGGTGCGTCAGGGACTAGCGGGATTAGCTCCTACGAGCAGTACTTC.